This T cell receptor (beta chain) derives from a study of beta chain features in type 1 diabetes. Study-level points and caveats: Type 1 diabetes patients showed a moderate but significant shortening of TCRB CDR3s in all four CD4+ subsets.

Expressed TCRB transcripts were sequenced after all isolated RNA was converted to cDNA. An average of about 3.57 million reads was obtained for naive, central memory and regulatory T cell samples. The method was immunoSEQ multiplex PCR; TCRdb's version includes in-frame clones alone and lacks a portion of them. The data show about 150,000 clones, about 10% seen once. This clone was counted only a few times. Its antigen is not identified. This CDR3 is built from 16 residues. Germline V lookup: CDR1 SEHNR, CDR2 FQNEAQ (reference sequence). V was pared by 5 bases and J by 1 base, with 16 bases between. CD45RO/CCR7/CD25/CD127/CD95/CD27 staining was used to isolate CD4+ naive, central memory, regulatory and stem cell-like memory cells by sorting.

The receptor comes from a man aged 18 to 29 in good health. Sequences were obtained from naive CD4+ T cells from blood. The J gene is TRBJ2-3, the V gene TRBV7-9; D perhaps matches TRBD1 (6 bases). The DNA of the CDR3 is TGTGCCAGCAGCCCCCCGGTCAGGGGCGGCACAGATACGCAGTATTTT. Its translation: CASSPPVRGGTDTQYF.